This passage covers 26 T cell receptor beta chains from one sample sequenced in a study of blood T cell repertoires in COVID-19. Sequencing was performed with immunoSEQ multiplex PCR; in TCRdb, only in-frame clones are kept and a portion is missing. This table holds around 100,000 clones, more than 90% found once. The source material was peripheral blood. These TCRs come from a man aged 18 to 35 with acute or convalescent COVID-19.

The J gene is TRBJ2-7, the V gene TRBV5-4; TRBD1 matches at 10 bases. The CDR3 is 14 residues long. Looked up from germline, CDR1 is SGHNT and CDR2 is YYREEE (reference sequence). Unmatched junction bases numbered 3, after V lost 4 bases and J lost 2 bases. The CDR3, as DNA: TGTGCCAGCAGCGCCGACAGGGGGCCCTACGAGCAGTACTTC. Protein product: CASSADRGPYEQYF.

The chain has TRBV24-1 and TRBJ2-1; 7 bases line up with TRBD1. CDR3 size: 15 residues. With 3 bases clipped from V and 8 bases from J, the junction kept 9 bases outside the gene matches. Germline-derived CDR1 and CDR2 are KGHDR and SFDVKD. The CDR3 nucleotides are TGTGCCACCAGTGATCAGTCTCAGGGGGTCTATGAGCAGTTCTTC. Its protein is CATSDQSQGVYEQFF.

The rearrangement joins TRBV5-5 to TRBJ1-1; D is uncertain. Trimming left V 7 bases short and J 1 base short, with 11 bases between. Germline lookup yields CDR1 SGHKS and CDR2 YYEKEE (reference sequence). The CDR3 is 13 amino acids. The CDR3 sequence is CASFGGGNTEAFF. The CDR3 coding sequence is TGTGCCAGCTTCGGTGGAGGGAACACTGAAGCTTTCTTT.

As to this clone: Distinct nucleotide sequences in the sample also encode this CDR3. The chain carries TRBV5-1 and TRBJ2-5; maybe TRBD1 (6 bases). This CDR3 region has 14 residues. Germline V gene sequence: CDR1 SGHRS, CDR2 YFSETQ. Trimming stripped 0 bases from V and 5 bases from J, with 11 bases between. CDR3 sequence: CASSLDRTEETQYF. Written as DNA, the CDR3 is TGCGCCAGCAGCTTGGATCGGACAGAGGAGACCCAGTACTTC.

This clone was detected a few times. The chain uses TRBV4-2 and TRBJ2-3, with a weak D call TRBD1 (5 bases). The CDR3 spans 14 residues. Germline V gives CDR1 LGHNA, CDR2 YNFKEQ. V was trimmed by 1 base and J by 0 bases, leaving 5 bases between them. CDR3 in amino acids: CASSQGQSTDTQYF. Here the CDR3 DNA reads TGTGCCAGCAGCCAAGGACAGAGCACAGATACGCAGTATTTT.

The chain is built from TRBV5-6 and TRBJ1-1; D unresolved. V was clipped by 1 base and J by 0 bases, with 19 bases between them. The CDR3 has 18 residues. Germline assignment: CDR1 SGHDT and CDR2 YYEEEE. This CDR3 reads CASSLPQAPYTLNTEAFF. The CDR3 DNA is TGTGCCAGCAGCTTGCCGCAGGCCCCCTACACCTTGAACACTGAAGCTTTCTTT.

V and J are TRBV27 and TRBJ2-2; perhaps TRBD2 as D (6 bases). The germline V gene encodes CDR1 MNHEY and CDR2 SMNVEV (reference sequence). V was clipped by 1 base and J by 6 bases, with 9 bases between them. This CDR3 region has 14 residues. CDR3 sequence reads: CASSLFGGAGELFF. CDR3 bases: TGTGCCAGCAGTTTATTCGGGGGAGCCGGGGAGCTGTTTTTT.

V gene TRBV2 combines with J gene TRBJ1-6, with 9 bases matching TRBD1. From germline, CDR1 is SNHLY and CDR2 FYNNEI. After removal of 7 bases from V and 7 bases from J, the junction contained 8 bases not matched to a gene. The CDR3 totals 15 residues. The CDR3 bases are TGTGCCAGCAAAAGGGACAGGGAAGGAAATTCACCCCTCCACTTT. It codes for CASKRDREGNSPLHF.

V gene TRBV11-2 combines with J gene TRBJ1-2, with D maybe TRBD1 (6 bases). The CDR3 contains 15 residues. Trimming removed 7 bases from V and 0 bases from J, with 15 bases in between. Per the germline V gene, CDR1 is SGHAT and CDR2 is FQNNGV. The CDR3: CASTRRDTSNYGYTF. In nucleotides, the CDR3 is TGTGCCAGCACCAGACGGGACACCTCTAACTATGGCTACACCTTC.

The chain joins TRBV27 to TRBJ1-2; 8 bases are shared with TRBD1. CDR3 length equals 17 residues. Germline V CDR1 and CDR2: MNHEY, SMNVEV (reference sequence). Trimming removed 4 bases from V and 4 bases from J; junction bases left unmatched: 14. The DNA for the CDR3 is TGTGCCAGCAGTTCTCACCCAACGACAGGGGAGAGCTATGGCTACACCTTC. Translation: CASSSHPTTGESYGYTF.

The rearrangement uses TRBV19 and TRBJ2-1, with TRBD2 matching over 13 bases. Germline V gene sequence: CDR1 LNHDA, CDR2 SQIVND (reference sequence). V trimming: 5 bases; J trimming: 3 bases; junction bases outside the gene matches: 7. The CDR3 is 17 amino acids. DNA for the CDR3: TGTGCCAGTAGTCCCGAGGGACTAGCGGGACTCTACAATGAGCAGTTCTTC. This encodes CASSPEGLAGLYNEQFF.

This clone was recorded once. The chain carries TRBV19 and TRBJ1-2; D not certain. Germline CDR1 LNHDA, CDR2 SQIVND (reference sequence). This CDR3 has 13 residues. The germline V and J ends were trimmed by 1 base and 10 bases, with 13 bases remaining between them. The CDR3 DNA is TGTGCCAGTAGTATAGTAAGTGGAGAAAACTACACCTTC. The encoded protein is CASSIVSGENYTF.

The CDR3 region is CASSLAGGLAGYNEQFF. CDR3 sequence (DNA): TGTGCCAGCAGCTTAGCGGGAGGGCTAGCGGGGTACAATGAGCAGTTCTTC. The chain employs TRBV11-3 and TRBJ2-1; 9 nucleotides match TRBD2. With 1 base clipped from V and 4 bases from J, the junction kept 8 bases outside the gene matches. Germline V gene lookup returns CDR1 SGHNT and CDR2 YENEEA. This CDR3 has 17 amino acids.

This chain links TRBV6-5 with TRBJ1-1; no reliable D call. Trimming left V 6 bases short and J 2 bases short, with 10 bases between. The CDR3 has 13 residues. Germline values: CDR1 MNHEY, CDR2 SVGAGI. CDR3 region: CASSHDINTEAFF. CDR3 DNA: TGTGCCAGCAGCCATGACATTAACACTGAAGCTTTCTTT.

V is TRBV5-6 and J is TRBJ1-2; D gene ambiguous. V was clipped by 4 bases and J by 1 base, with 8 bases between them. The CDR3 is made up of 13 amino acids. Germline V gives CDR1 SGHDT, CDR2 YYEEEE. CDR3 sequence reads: CASSQQDNYGYTF. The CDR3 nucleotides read TGTGCCAGCAGCCAACAAGATAACTATGGCTACACCTTC.

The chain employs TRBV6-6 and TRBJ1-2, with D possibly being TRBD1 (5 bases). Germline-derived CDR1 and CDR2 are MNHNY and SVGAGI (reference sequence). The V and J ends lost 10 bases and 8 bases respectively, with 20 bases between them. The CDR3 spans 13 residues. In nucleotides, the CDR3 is TGTGCCATCAGGGAGGAGGGGAGGAAGGGCTACACCTTC. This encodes CAIREEGRKGYTF.

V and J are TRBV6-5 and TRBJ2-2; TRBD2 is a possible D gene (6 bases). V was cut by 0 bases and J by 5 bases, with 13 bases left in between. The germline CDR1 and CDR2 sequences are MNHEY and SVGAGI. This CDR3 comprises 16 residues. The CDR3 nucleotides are TGTGCCAGCAGTTACTCTGGGGGGACCGCTACCGGGGAGCTGTTTTTT. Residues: CASSYSGGTATGELFF.

CDR3 loop: CATIGVGSYNEQFF. For the CDR3, the DNA is TGTGCCACCATCGGGGTGGGCTCCTACAATGAGCAGTTCTTC. The chain couples TRBV24-1 to TRBJ2-1, with D possibly being TRBD2 (5 bases). Germline lookup yields CDR1 KGHDR and CDR2 SFDVKD. CDR3 length: 14 residues. The germline V and J ends were trimmed by 8 bases and 0 bases, with 10 bases remaining between them.

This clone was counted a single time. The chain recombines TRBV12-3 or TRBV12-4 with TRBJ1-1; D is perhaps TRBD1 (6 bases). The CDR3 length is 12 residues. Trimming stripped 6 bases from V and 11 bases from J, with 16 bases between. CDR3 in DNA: TGTGCCAGCAGACTCACAGGGTCTGCGGCTTTCTTT. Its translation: CASRLTGSAAFF.

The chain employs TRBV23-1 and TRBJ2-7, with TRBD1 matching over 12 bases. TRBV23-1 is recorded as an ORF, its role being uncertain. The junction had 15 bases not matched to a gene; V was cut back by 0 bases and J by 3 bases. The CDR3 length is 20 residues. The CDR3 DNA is TGCGCCAGCAGTCAATCGAGGGACAGGGGGCGGGAAGGGGTTGACTACGAGCAGTACTTC. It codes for CASSQSRDRGREGVDYEQYF.

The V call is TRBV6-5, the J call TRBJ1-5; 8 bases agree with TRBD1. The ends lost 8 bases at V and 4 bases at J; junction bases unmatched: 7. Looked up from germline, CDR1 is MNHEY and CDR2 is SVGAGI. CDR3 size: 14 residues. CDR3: CASLPGGENQPQHF. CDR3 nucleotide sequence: TGTGCCAGCCTCCCAGGGGGCGAAAATCAGCCCCAGCATTTT.

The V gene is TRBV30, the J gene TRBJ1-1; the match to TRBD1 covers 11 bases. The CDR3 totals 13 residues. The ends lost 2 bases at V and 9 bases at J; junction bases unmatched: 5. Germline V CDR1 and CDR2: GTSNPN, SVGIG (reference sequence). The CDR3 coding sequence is TGTGCCTGGAGTTCCGGGACAGGGGGAAAAGCTTTCTTT. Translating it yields CAWSSGTGGKAFF.

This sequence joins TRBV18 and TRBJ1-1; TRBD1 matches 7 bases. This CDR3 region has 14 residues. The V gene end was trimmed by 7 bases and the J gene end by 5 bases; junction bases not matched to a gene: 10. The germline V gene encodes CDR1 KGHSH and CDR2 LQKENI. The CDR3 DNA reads TGTGCCAGCTGCCGACAGGGACCTCTAACTGAAGCTTTCTTT. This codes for CASCRQGPLTEAFF.

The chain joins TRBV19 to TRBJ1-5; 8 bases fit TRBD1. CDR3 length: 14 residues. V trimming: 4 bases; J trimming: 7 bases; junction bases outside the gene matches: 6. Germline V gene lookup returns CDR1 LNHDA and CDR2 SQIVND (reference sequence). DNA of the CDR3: TGTGCCAGTAGTAAGGTGACAGGGGCCCAGCCCCAGCATTTT. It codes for CASSKVTGAQPQHF.

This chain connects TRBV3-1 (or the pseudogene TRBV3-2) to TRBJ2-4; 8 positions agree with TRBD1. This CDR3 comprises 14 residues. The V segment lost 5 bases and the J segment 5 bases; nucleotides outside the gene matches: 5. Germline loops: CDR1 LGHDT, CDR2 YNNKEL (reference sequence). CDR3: CASSLMGQENIQYF. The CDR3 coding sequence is TGTGCCAGCAGCTTAATGGGACAGGAAAACATTCAGTACTTC.

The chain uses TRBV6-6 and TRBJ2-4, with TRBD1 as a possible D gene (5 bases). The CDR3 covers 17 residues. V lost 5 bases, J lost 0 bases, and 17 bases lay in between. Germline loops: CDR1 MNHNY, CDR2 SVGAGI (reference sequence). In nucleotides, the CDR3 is TGTGCCAGCAGTCGCAGGGTTTTCGGAATAGCCAAAAACATTCAGTACTTC. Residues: CASSRRVFGIAKNIQYF.